This T cell receptor beta chain was observed in a study of regulatory T cells in long-lasting Graves disease. For the study at large: Newly diagnosed Graves' patients had under 3 months of antithyroid drugs.

This clonotype was seen ten or more times. Its antigen is still unknown. Findings of the study overall: TRBV28, TRBJ1-2 and TRBJ2-5 were segments that persistent disease favored.

This CDR3 contains 12 residues. Germline CDR1 and CDR2: SNHLY and FYNNEI. The V end was cut by 3 bases, the J end by 6 bases, with 6 bases between. Time point given: newly diagnosed GD, antithyroid drugs for less than 3 months. The TCR library used RNA extracted from PBMCs. Construction of the TCR beta libraries employed iRepertoire HTBI primers in conjunction with Arm-PCR of CDR3 regions. TCRdb reprocessed the multiplex PCR reads via MiXCR and lists one record per CDR3 protein. The sample records under 700,000 distinct CDR3 sequences, about 16% being singletons. The data also belong to a second study, concerning T cells in Graves' hyperthyroidism and ophthalmopathy. That report notes: The HTBI primer set served for first-round RT-PCR of the TCR CDR3.

The sequence derives from a woman aged 40 to 65 with Graves disease. Sequencing used peripheral blood mononuclear cells (PBMCs), obtained at new diagnosis, from a patient treated with antithyroid drugs. The rearrangement joins TRBV2 to TRBJ1-5; D is perhaps TRBD1 (6 bases). The CDR3: CASSEGAQPQHF. The CDR3 bases are TGTGCCAGCAGTGAGGGGGCTCAGCCCCAGCATTTT.